The entry below describes one T cell receptor (beta chain). As yet, its antigen is unknown. CDR3 length: 16 amino acids. CDR1 and CDR2 (germline): MNHNS, SASEGT. Between the trimmed V and J ends, which lost 6 bases and 0 bases, there was a span of 14 bases. The source material, RNA transcripts, was used to amplify TCR beta CDR3 regions. An initial round of RT-PCR targeting the TCR CDR3 relied on the HTBI primer set. TCRdb reanalysed the multiplex PCR reads using MiXCR and keeps one entry per CDR3 protein. Of hundreds of thousands of distinct CDR3 sequences listed, roughly 50% are singletons. This sample is drawn from a study of T cells in Graves' hyperthyroidism and ophthalmopathy. Whole-study findings and limits: Among thyroid clonotypes expanded above 0.001, most also appeared in blood. Through a model of 13 V-J features, ophthalmopathy was separated from stable hyperthyroidism.

A patient was excluded if there was uncontrolled infection, other autoimmune disease, pregnancy or lactation. The TCR was taken from a woman under 30 with Graves' hyperthyroidism. The rearrangement uses TRBV6-1 and TRBJ2-2; D tentatively fits TRBD1 or TRBD2 (5 bases each). Sequencing was done on a sample of peripheral blood or thyroid tissue (not recorded which). For the CDR3, the DNA is TGTGCCAGCAGACCCCACGGGGCAACGAACACCGGGGAGCTGTTTTTT. Amino acids: CASRPHGATNTGELFF.